This TCR beta chain was sequenced during a study of shared clonotypes between healthy human individuals. Broader study findings: Larger richness was generally estimated for naive than memory subsets. The researchers took only blood, and tissue repertoires probably look different.

This CDR3 is built from 14 residues. Germline V gene lookup returns CDR1 SEHNR and CDR2 FQNEAQ (reference sequence). The V end was cut by 5 bases, the J end by 2 bases, with 12 bases between. At deep level, the assay was performed. The protocol was immunoSEQ multiplex PCR, while the TCRdb copy is restricted to in-frame clones and leaves out a portion. This table has some 2,400,000 clones, 90% to 97% appearing once. In regard to this clone: Antigen specificity is unknown.

The receptor was isolated from a young man in good health. Sequenced sample: naive CD4+ T cells sorted from blood. Subset denoted: CD45RA+ positively selected. The rearrangement joins TRBV7-9 to TRBJ2-5; perhaps TRBD1 as D (6 bases). In DNA, the CDR3 is TGTGCCAGCAGCGAAGACAGGTGGCAAGAGACCCAGTACTTC. It codes for CASSEDRWQETQYF.